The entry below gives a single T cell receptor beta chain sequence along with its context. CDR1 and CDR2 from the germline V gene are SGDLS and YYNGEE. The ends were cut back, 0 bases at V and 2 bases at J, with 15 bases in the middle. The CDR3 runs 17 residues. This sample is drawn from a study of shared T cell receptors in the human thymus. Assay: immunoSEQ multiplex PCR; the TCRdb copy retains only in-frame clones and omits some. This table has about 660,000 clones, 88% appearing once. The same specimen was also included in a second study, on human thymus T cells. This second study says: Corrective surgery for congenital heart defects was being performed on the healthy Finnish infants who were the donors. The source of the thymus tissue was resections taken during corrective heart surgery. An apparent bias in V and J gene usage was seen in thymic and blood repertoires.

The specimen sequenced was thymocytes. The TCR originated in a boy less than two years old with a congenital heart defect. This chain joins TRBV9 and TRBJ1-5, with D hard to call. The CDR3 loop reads CASSVATPLEGNQPQHF. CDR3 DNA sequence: TGTGCCAGCAGCGTAGCAACGCCGTTGGAGGGCAATCAGCCCCAGCATTTT. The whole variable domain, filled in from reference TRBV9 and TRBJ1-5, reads DSGVTQTPKHLITATGQRVTLRCSPRSGDLSVYWYQQSLDQGLQFLIQYYNGEERAKGNILERFSAQQFPDLHSELNLSSLELGDSALYFCASSVATPLEGNQPQHFGDGTRLSIL.